The present TCR beta chain was sequenced within a study of molecular identifiers for immune sequencing clone quantification. The CDR3 contains 16 residues. Per germline, CDR1 SGHVS and CDR2 FNYEAQ. The table lists this clonotype with a few counts. Just one base apart from a much larger clone, this may be a read error. Previously described methods with listed TCR primers produced the bulk TCR libraries. TCRdb ran MiXCR on the PCR reads and lists one entry per CDR3 protein. Found here are about 86,000 distinct CDR3 sequences, around 25% of them singletons; the top ten hold about 0.73%. This chain joins TRBV7-6 and TRBJ2-3; D perhaps matches TRBD2 (7 bases). This sequence originates from a human donor in good health. Some libraries in this study had Jurkat cell RNA spiked in. The sample taken for sequencing was naive CD8+ T cells from blood, with Jurkat cell RNA spiked in. Indicated subset: FACS-sorted CD8+CD4-CCR7+CD45RA+ naive T cells. The CDR3 is CTSSLVTSGTTDTQYF. The CDR3 nucleotides are TGTACCAGCAGCTTAGTAACGAGCGGGACAACAGATACGCAGTATTTT.